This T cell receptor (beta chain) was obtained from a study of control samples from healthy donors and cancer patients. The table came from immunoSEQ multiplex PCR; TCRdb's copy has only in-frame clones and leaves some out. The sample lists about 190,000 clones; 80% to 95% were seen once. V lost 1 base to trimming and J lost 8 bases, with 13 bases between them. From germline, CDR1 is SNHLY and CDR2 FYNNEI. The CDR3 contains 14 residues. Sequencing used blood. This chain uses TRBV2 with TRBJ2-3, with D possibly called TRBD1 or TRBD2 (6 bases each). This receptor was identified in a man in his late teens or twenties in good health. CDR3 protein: CASSEEAEGGTQYF. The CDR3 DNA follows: TGTGCCAGCAGTGAAGAAGCGGAGGGGGGTACGCAGTATTTT.